The clone carrying this TCR beta chain showed up just once. The data derive from a study of cytomegalovirus exposure and HLA in healthy donors. Germline V gene sequence: CDR1 WNHNN, CDR2 SYGVQD (reference sequence). CDR3 size: 13 residues. V trimming: 5 bases; J trimming: 7 bases; junction bases outside the gene matches: 8. Generated by immunoSEQ multiplex PCR, the TCRdb table keeps only in-frame clones and is missing some. The sample has around 400,000 clones, 80% to 90% seen once. The donors were part of the validation cohort of 95 to 150 subjects. That cohort was separate from the first cohort, which comprised 550 to 750 subjects.

The sample comprised PBMCs. The origin of this receptor is a young woman in good health and CMV-seronegative. V gene TRBV10-1 combines with J gene TRBJ2-7, with 7 bases that match TRBD1. CDR3 bases: TGCGCCAGCAGTAAGACAGGGTTCGGTGAGCAGTACTTC. It specifies CASSKTGFGEQYF.